This T cell receptor beta chain was retrieved from a study of blood T cell repertoires in COVID-19. Study background: There were acute and convalescent COVID-19 samples, and they came from the United States, Italy and Spain. The analysed material was cDNA or gDNA that came from T cells, B-cell-depleted T cells, or PBMCs.

In the original analysis: Scientists estimated how many nucleated cells there were by amplifying reference gene primers. Here immunoSEQ multiplex PCR was the method, and the copy in TCRdb shows in-frame clones only, minus some. D and trimming come from the DNA, and the V and J calls and clone size come from that table. In the table there are over 200,000 clones, 84% of which are singletons. This CDR3 contains 15 residues. The ends lost 1 base at V and 0 bases at J; junction bases unmatched: 1. The germline CDR1 and CDR2 sequences are SGHTA and FQGTGA. The sequenced material came from peripheral blood. The chain couples TRBV7-3 to TRBJ2-3, with 7 bases fitting TRBD1. This TCR derives from a woman aged 45-59 years with active or convalescent COVID-19. CDR3 in amino acids: CASSLNRGSTDTQYF. CDR3 bases: TGTGCCAGCAGCTTAAACAGGGGCAGCACAGATACGCAGTATTTT. The full variable domain, with the rest looked up from reference TRBV7-3 and TRBJ2-3, is GAGVSQTPSNKVTEKGKYVELRCDPISGHTALYWYRQSLGQGPEFLIYFQGTGAADDSGLPNDRFFAVRPEGSVSTLKIQRTERGDSAVYLCASSLNRGSTDTQYFGPGTRLTVL.